This T cell receptor beta chain was sequenced during a study of cytomegalovirus exposure and HLA in healthy donors. Study details: Genetic ancestry analysis placed 81% of the 400 or so donors that were genotyped in the Caucasian-associated cluster.

V lost 6 bases and J lost 5; bases outside the gene matches: 5. CDR1 is MDHEN, CDR2 SYDVKM, per germline. This CDR3 region has 15 residues. This clone was seen a few times. PCR primers comprised 60 Vbeta and 13 Jbeta primers. Clones were sequenced by immunoSEQ multiplex PCR, and TCRdb holds only the in-frame ones, with some missing. Of about 160,000 clones listed, more than 75% were seen once; the top ten hold 2% to 2.5%. Sequencing was done on a sample of PBMCs. The TCR originated in a man between 18 and 35 years old in good health and CMV-seropositive. The genes are TRBV28 and TRBJ1-5; 12 bases fit TRBD1. DNA of the CDR3: TGTGCCAGCAGCCCCGGGACAGGGGGCGATCAGCCCCAGCATTTT. Translated: CASSPGTGGDQPQHF.